The 24 T cell receptor beta chains below all came from one sample that was sequenced in a study of T cell responses to AZD1222 COVID-19 vaccine. Profiled with immunoSEQ multiplex PCR; TCRdb holds only in-frame clones, not every one. The data hold approximately 90,000 clones, with about 92% observed a single time. This specimen consisted of peripheral blood, obtained on day 0 of AZD1222 vaccination. The receptor set was obtained from an adult in good health.

V gene TRBV27 combines with J gene TRBJ1-1; possibly TRBD1 for D (5 bases). Trimming cost V 6 bases and J 5 bases, with 13 bases left between them. The germline CDR1 and CDR2 sequences are MNHEY and SMNVEV (reference sequence). The CDR3 has 13 amino acids. CDR3 loop: CASSTGPQTEAFF. CDR3 DNA sequence: TGTGCCAGCAGCACAGGTCCCCAGACTGAAGCTTTCTTT.

This chain links TRBV14 with TRBJ1-6; D call uncertain. The V gene's germline CDR1 is SGHDN and CDR2 FVKESK. Trimming shortened V by 0 bases and J by 0 bases, and 21 bases separated the two germline ends. The CDR3 length is 21 residues. The CDR3 loop is CASSQERKMGEYYSYNSPLHF. DNA of the CDR3: TGTGCCAGCAGCCAAGAGAGAAAGATGGGTGAATATTACTCCTATAATTCACCCCTCCACTTT. The variable domain in full, with the rest retrieved from reference TRBV14 and TRBJ1-6, is EAGVTQFPSHSVIEKGQTVTLRCDPISGHDNLYWYRRVMGKEIKFLLHFVKESKQDESGMPNNRFLAERTGGTYSTLKVQPAELEDSGVYFCASSQERKMGEYYSYNSPLHFGNGTRLTVT.

This chain connects TRBV12-5 to TRBJ1-1; D is undetermined. CDR3 length: 13 amino acids. V lost 3 bases, J lost 1 base, and 6 bases lay in between. The germline V gene has CDR1 LGHNT and CDR2 FRNRAP. This CDR3 reads CASGLYRNTEAFF. In DNA form, the CDR3 reads TGTGCTAGTGGTTTATATAGGAACACTGAAGCTTTCTTT. Combining the CDR3 with reference TRBV12-5 and TRBJ1-1 gives the whole variable domain DARVTQTPRHKVTEMGQEVTMRCQPILGHNTVFWYRQTMMQGLELLAYFRNRAPLDDSGMPKDRFSAEMPDATLATLKIQPSEPRDSAVYFCASGLYRNTEAFFGQGTRLTVV.

The chain couples TRBV11-2 to TRBJ1-5; TRBD1 agrees at 11 bases. In germline, CDR1 is SGHAT, CDR2 FQNNGV. Trimming took 5 bases from V and 4 from J; bases not matched to a gene: 4. The CDR3 runs 15 residues. The CDR3 protein is CASSGQGASNQPQHF. The CDR3 nucleotides are TGTGCCAGCAGCGGACAGGGGGCTTCGAATCAGCCCCAGCATTTT.

The rearrangement links TRBV2 to TRBJ2-7; D is ambiguous. The CDR3 contains 13 residues. Per the germline V gene, CDR1 is SNHLY and CDR2 is FYNNEI. V lost 6 bases and J 6 bases, leaving 15 bases between the germline ends. The CDR3 region has the DNA TGTGCCAGCAGACCCCTGGATTATTTCGAGCAGTACTTC. This gives the protein CASRPLDYFEQYF.

The V gene is TRBV6-6, the J gene TRBJ1-5; D unresolved. With 0 bases removed from V and 3 bases from J, the gap between germline ends came to 6 bases. Germline CDR1 and CDR2: MNHNY and SVGAGI (reference sequence). CDR3 size: 14 residues. This chain's CDR3 is CASSYSVTNQPQHF. The CDR3 bases are TGTGCCAGCAGTTACTCAGTCACCAATCAGCCCCAGCATTTT.

The chain is built from TRBV7-9 and TRBJ2-3, with a possible D match to TRBD2 (5 bases). Germline values: CDR1 SEHNR, CDR2 FQNEAQ (reference sequence). This CDR3 is 13 amino acids long. V dropped 6 bases and J dropped 2 bases, with 9 bases sitting between them. CDR3 DNA: TGTGCCAGCAGTAGGACTCACACAGATACGCAGTATTTT. Amino acid sequence: CASSRTHTDTQYF. Full variable domain (rest looked up from reference TRBV7-9 and TRBJ2-3): DTGVSQNPRHKITKRGQNVTFRCDPISEHNRLYWYRQTLGQGPEFLTYFQNEAQLEKSRLLSDRFSAERPKGSFSTLEIQRTEQGDSAMYLCASSRTHTDTQYFGPGTRLTVL.

The chain is built from TRBV19 and TRBJ1-1; D may be TRBD1 (5 bases). The CDR3 covers 19 residues. CDR1 and CDR2 from the germline V gene are LNHDA and SQIVND (reference sequence). V lost 1 base to trimming and J lost 1 base, with 22 bases between them. CDR3 coding DNA: TGTGCCAGTAGTATAGTTCGACTAAGGGACCCCGGTGGGAACACTGAAGCTTTCTTT. Amino acid sequence: CASSIVRLRDPGGNTEAFF.

This chain joins TRBV9 and TRBJ2-3, with D uncertain. With 0 bases removed from V and 0 bases from J, the gap between germline ends came to 11 bases. This CDR3 has 16 residues. Germline V gene lookup returns CDR1 SGDLS and CDR2 YYNGEE. This CDR3 reads CASSVVPDLSTDTQYF. The CDR3 DNA reads TGTGCCAGCAGCGTAGTACCGGACCTTAGCACAGATACGCAGTATTTT. Combining the CDR3 with reference TRBV9 and TRBJ2-3 gives the whole variable domain DSGVTQTPKHLITATGQRVTLRCSPRSGDLSVYWYQQSLDQGLQFLIQYYNGEERAKGNILERFSAQQFPDLHSELNLSSLELGDSALYFCASSVVPDLSTDTQYFGPGTRLTVL.

The chain combines TRBV6-6 with TRBJ1-1; D remains unclear. The CDR3 runs 12 residues. The V gene's germline CDR1 is MNHNY and CDR2 SVGAGI (reference sequence). V lost 2 bases and J 6 bases, leaving 7 bases between the germline ends. The CDR3 sequence is CASSYGLAEAFF. The CDR3 DNA follows: TGTGCCAGCAGTTACGGTCTCGCTGAAGCTTTCTTT.

The chain employs TRBV11-3 and TRBJ2-1; 7 positions match TRBD2. From germline, CDR1 is SGHNT and CDR2 YENEEA. The CDR3 runs to 14 residues. V shed 4 bases and J 9 bases; nucleotides not matched to a gene: 9. CDR3 loop: CASSSTGGEGEQFF. The CDR3 DNA sequence: TGTGCCAGCAGCTCGACGGGGGGAGAGGGTGAGCAGTTCTTC.

The chain combines TRBV5-1 with TRBJ1-1; a weak D match, TRBD1 (5 bases). CDR1 is SGHRS and CDR2 is YFSETQ in the germline V gene. Trimming removed 3 bases from V and 4 bases from J, with 16 bases in between. The CDR3 length is 15 residues. The chain's CDR3 is CASSSQGIGGTEAFF. The CDR3 region has the DNA TGCGCCAGCAGCTCGCAGGGAATTGGAGGCACTGAAGCTTTCTTT.

The chain couples TRBV6-1 to TRBJ1-2; the D is unclear. V lost 3 bases and J 6 bases, leaving 8 bases between the germline ends. Germline values: CDR1 MNHNS, CDR2 SASEGT. The CDR3 totals 12 residues. This CDR3 is CASSEIVDGYTF. CDR3 nucleotide sequence: TGTGCCAGCAGTGAGATAGTCGATGGCTACACCTTC.

V usage is TRBV7-2 and J usage is TRBJ1-5; D is unresolved. This CDR3 spans 15 amino acids. V lost 5 bases, J lost 4 bases, and 15 bases lay in between. CDR1 is SGHTA and CDR2 is FQGNSA in the germline V gene. The chain's CDR3 is CASSIRVQQNQPQHF. The DNA for the CDR3 is TGTGCCAGCAGCATACGAGTCCAGCAGAATCAGCCCCAGCATTTT. The variable domain in full, completed from reference TRBV7-2 and TRBJ1-5, reads GAGVSQSPSNKVTEKGKDVELRCDPISGHTALYWYRQSLGQGLEFLIYFQGNSAPDKSGLPSDRFSAERTGGSVSTLTIQRTQQEDSAVYLCASSIRVQQNQPQHFGDGTRLSIL.

This sequence joins TRBV10-3 and TRBJ2-7; D ambiguous. Deletions cut 2 bases from V and 1 base from J, with 6 bases between. Germline loops: CDR1 ENHRY, CDR2 SYGVKD. This CDR3 is 13 amino acids long. The CDR3 DNA sequence: TGTGCCATCAGTGAGGTCCAGTCCTACGAGCAGTACTTC. It codes for CAISEVQSYEQYF.

The J gene is TRBJ2-1, the V gene TRBV29-1; D ambiguous. Deletions cut 5 bases from V and 3 bases from J, with 8 bases between. CDR3 size: 12 residues. Germline CDR1 is SQVTM and CDR2 is ANQGSEA. The CDR3 is CSVWGNYNEQFF. In nucleotides, the CDR3 is TGCAGCGTTTGGGGAAACTACAATGAGCAGTTCTTC.

The chain links TRBV25-1 to TRBJ2-1; 7 nucleotides align to TRBD2. CDR3 length: 15 amino acids. V was pared by 3 bases and J by 6 bases, with 8 bases of the junction left unmatched. Looked up from germline, CDR1 is MGHDK and CDR2 is SYGVNS. CDR3 sequence reads: CASSEAGDLGNEQFF. The CDR3 nucleotides are TGTGCCAGCAGTGAGGCGGGAGATTTGGGCAATGAGCAGTTCTTC.

J is TRBJ2-3 and V is TRBV18; tentative D call: TRBD2 (6 bases). The CDR3 has 14 residues. Deletions cut 3 bases from V and 3 bases from J, with 10 bases between. In germline, CDR1 is KGHSH, CDR2 LQKENI. CDR3 coding DNA: TGTGCCAGCTCACCGACTGGGGGGACAGATACGCAGTATTTT. Translating gives CASSPTGGTDTQYF.

The V call is TRBV29-1, the J call TRBJ2-1; D remains ambiguous. The V end was cut by 3 bases, the J end by 7 bases, with 4 bases between. This CDR3 has 10 residues. Looked up from germline, CDR1 is SQVTM and CDR2 is ANQGSEA. CDR3 amino acids: CSVEDNEQFF. DNA of the CDR3: TGCAGCGTTGAGGATAATGAGCAGTTCTTC.

The V call is TRBV6-5, the J call TRBJ1-4; weak D call: TRBD1 (5 bases). The CDR3 totals 14 residues. Germline CDR1 and CDR2: MNHEY and SVGAGI. Trimming removed 7 bases from V and 4 bases from J, with 13 bases in between. This CDR3 reads CASTVGQFNEKLFF. CDR3 DNA: TGTGCCAGCACCGTGGGGCAGTTTAATGAAAAACTGTTTTTT.

This chain joins TRBV12-5 and TRBJ2-6, with D unclear. CDR1 is LGHNT and CDR2 is FRNRAP in the germline V gene. Trimming left V 7 bases short and J 0 bases short, with 4 bases between. The CDR3 loop spans 13 amino acids. The CDR3 region has the DNA TGTGCTAGTGCGGCCTCTGGGGCCAACGTCCTGACTTTC. Its protein is CASAASGANVLTF.

The V call is TRBV19, the J call TRBJ2-3; possible D gene TRBD1, 6 bases. Germline V gene sequence: CDR1 LNHDA, CDR2 SQIVND (reference sequence). The V gene lost 7 bases and the J gene lost 8 bases, with 19 bases spanning the gap. The CDR3 consists of 14 residues. The CDR3 reads CASKGDTSIGTQYF. The CDR3 DNA reads TGTGCCAGTAAGGGGGACACGAGCATCGGTACGCAGTATTTT.

The rearrangement links TRBV19 to TRBJ2-7; possibly TRBD1 for D (5 bases). Trimming removed 2 bases at V and 0 bases at J, with 8 bases between. Germline CDR1 reads LNHDA; CDR2 reads SQIVND (reference sequence). This CDR3 has 14 residues. The CDR3 region is CASSIQGASYEQYF. The CDR3 coding sequence is TGTGCCAGTAGTATACAGGGCGCCTCCTACGAGCAGTACTTC.

V usage is TRBV13 and J usage is TRBJ2-1; TRBD2 agrees at 8 bases. The V and J ends lost 1 base and 0 bases, in that order; junction bases with no gene match: 5. The germline V gene encodes CDR1 PRHDT and CDR2 FYEKMQ (reference sequence). The CDR3 is 17 amino acids. CDR3: CASSLVGLGGSYNEQFF. DNA of the CDR3: TGTGCCAGCAGCTTAGTGGGACTAGGGGGCTCCTACAATGAGCAGTTCTTC.